Presented here are 21 T cell receptor beta chains from one specimen sequenced in a study of early T cells in non-severe SARS-CoV-2 infection. In TCRdb, the 5' RACE reads were re-called with MiXCR into one record per CDR3 protein. The table lists roughly 90,000 distinct CDR3 sequences, less than 15% of them singletons. Material for sequencing was whole blood. The receptor source for this set is an adult who was a healthcare worker with PCR-confirmed SARS-CoV-2 infection or an uninfected control (not recorded which).

The chain carries TRBV29-1 and TRBJ1-2; a possible D gene is TRBD1 (5 bases). V was shortened by 6 bases and J by 3 bases, with 14 bases between the two germline ends. This CDR3 comprises 13 residues. Germline V lookup: CDR1 SQVTM, CDR2 ANQGSEA. DNA of the CDR3: TGCAGCGTGATCCGGGACCGCGACTATGGCTACACCTTC. As protein: CSVIRDRDYGYTF.

The V gene is TRBV20-1, the J gene TRBJ2-7, with 10 bases fitting TRBD1. V lost 5 bases and J lost 0; bases outside the gene matches: 4. Germline loops: CDR1 DFQATT, CDR2 SNEGSKA (reference sequence). This CDR3 spans 14 amino acids. The CDR3 DNA reads TGCAGTGCTGAGGACAGGGGGAGCTCCTACGAGCAGTACTTC. The encoded protein is CSAEDRGSSYEQYF.

This clonotype was observed many times. This chain uses TRBV6-4 with TRBJ1-1; no reliable D call. CDR1 is MRHNA, CDR2 SNTAGT, per germline. Trimming shortened V by 2 bases and J by 10 bases, and 5 bases separated the two germline ends. The CDR3 runs 10 residues. The CDR3 region is CASSDEGAFF. The DNA for the CDR3 is TGTGCCAGCAGTGACGAGGGAGCTTTCTTT.

The gene calls are TRBV29-1 and TRBJ1-1, with D possibly matching TRBD1 (6 bases). CDR3 size: 12 residues. The germline V and J ends were trimmed by 6 bases and 4 bases, with 12 bases remaining between them. Germline CDR1 reads SQVTM; CDR2 reads ANQGSEA. The CDR3 coding sequence is TGCAGCGTCGCCGGGACAACCACTGAAGCTTTCTTT. It translates to CSVAGTTTEAFF.

Many counts were recorded for this clonotype. The V call is TRBV20-1, the J call TRBJ1-1; 8 bases are shared with TRBD1. CDR3 length: 13 residues. V was pared by 5 bases and J by 11 bases, with 13 bases of the junction left unmatched. Looked up from germline, CDR1 is DFQATT and CDR2 is SNEGSKA (reference sequence). The CDR3 coding sequence is TGCAGTGCTCCTTTCCCGGACAGGGTGGGCGCTTTCTTT. Its protein product is CSAPFPDRVGAFF.

This clonotype was picked up a small number of times. The chain recombines TRBV18 with TRBJ2-7; D remains ambiguous. The CDR3 contains 12 residues. Deletions cut 3 bases from V and 2 bases from J, with 5 bases between. Germline CDR1 KGHSH, CDR2 LQKENI. The CDR3 DNA is TGTGCCAGCTCACCCTCCGCCTACGAGCAGTACTTC. It translates to CASSPSAYEQYF.

The chain joins TRBV29-1 to TRBJ2-1; no clear D gene. The CDR3 extends over 11 amino acids. The germline V and J ends were trimmed by 3 bases and 6 bases, with 6 bases remaining between them. Germline CDR1 reads SQVTM; CDR2 reads ANQGSEA. The CDR3: CSVELGNEQFF. CDR3 DNA sequence: TGCAGCGTTGAGTTAGGCAATGAGCAGTTCTTC.

This clonotype was recorded at least ten times. V usage is TRBV2 and J usage is TRBJ2-5; D may match TRBD1 or TRBD2 (5 bases each). Per germline, CDR1 SNHLY and CDR2 FYNNEI. Deletions cut 8 bases from V and 7 bases from J, with 26 bases between. This CDR3 is 16 amino acids long. The CDR3 loop is CASLVYTGTVARTQYF. The DNA for the CDR3 is TGTGCCAGCCTGGTTTACACCGGGACGGTGGCCAGGACCCAGTACTTC.

This clonotype was seen a handful of times. The CDR3 nucleotides are TGTGCCAGCAGTTTTGCAGGCCAGGAGCCCCAGCATTTT. Its protein product is CASSFAGQEPQHF. The V call is TRBV12-3 or TRBV12-4, the J call TRBJ1-5; D is unresolved. The CDR3 runs to 13 residues. The V end was cut by 3 bases, the J end by 8 bases, with 11 bases between.

In this sample, this clonotype turned up a few times. The rearrangement links TRBV11-2 to TRBJ1-6; D is uncertain. The CDR3 is 12 residues long. V was clipped by 5 bases and J by 6 bases, with 5 bases between them. Germline values: CDR1 SGHAT, CDR2 FQNNGV. The CDR3 DNA reads as TGTGCCAGCAGCCCGGTTAATTCACCCCTCCACTTT. Translated: CASSPVNSPLHF.

The chain couples TRBV7-2 to TRBJ2-2, with D possibly being TRBD2 (5 bases). From germline, CDR1 is SGHTA and CDR2 FQGNSA. This CDR3 region has 14 residues. With 1 base removed from V and 5 bases from J, the gap between germline ends came to 8 bases. The CDR3 DNA follows: TGTGCCAGCAGCTTAGTGACTACTACCGGGGAGCTGTTTTTT. It codes for CASSLVTTTGELFF.

In its sample, this clonotype was seen a few times. This chain uses TRBV6-5 with TRBJ2-7, with D tentatively TRBD1 (6 bases). The V end was cut by 2 bases, the J end by 1 base, with 21 bases between. Germline CDR1 and CDR2: MNHEY and SVGAGI. The CDR3 is made up of 18 amino acids. The chain's CDR3 is CASSYHYDNRDDSYEQYF. CDR3 DNA sequence: TGTGCCAGCAGTTACCACTATGATAACAGGGACGATTCCTACGAGCAGTACTTC.

This clonotype came up many times. CDR3 bases: TGTGCCAGCAGCCCAGTGGGGGGACAGGACTATGGCTACACCTTC. It translates to CASSPVGGQDYGYTF. The chain is built from TRBV11-2 and TRBJ1-2; 8 bases agree with TRBD1. CDR3 length: 15 amino acids. V lost 5 bases, J lost 3 bases, and 8 bases stayed unmatched. Germline V CDR1 and CDR2: SGHAT, FQNNGV.

This rearrangement joins TRBV2 to TRBJ1-1; no firm D call. Germline assignment: CDR1 SNHLY and CDR2 FYNNEI. The germline V and J ends were trimmed by 8 bases and 3 bases, with 13 bases remaining between them. This CDR3 has 13 amino acids. In nucleotides, the CDR3 is TGTGCCAGCGTCAGACACAAAGACACTGAAGCTTTCTTT. It is translated as CASVRHKDTEAFF.

This clonotype was recorded once. The chain carries TRBV2 and TRBJ1-1; TRBD1 is a possible D gene (6 bases). The germline CDR1 and CDR2 sequences are SNHLY and FYNNEI. The CDR3 is 14 residues long. V was pared by 6 bases and J by 1 base, with 12 bases between. The CDR3 DNA reads as TGTGCCAGCAGGGTACAGGGATCGAACACTGAAGCTTTCTTT. Protein: CASRVQGSNTEAFF.

This clonotype was detected ten times or more. The chain has TRBV29-1 and TRBJ2-4; D remains unclear. The CDR3 runs to 13 residues. The germline V gene has CDR1 SQVTM and CDR2 ANQGSEA. The V end lost 4 bases, the J end lost 6 bases, and 13 bases lay between the germline ends. In DNA form, the CDR3 reads TGCAGCGTTGCACATACCGGAGTAAACATTCAGTACTTC. Protein sequence: CSVAHTGVNIQYF. Using reference TRBV29-1 and TRBJ2-4 for the parts outside the CDR3, the full variable domain is SAVISQKPSRDICQRGTSLTIQCQVDSQVTMMFWYRQQPGQSLTLIATANQGSEATYESGFVIDKFPISRPNLTFSTLTVSNMSPEDSSIYLCSVAHTGVNIQYFGAGTRLSVL.

This clonotype has a count of ten or more. V usage is TRBV12-5 and J usage is TRBJ1-1, with TRBD1 as a possible D gene (6 bases). V was cut by 1 base and J by 4 bases, with 22 bases left in between. The CDR3 consists of 18 residues. Germline values: CDR1 LGHNT, CDR2 FRNRAP. The CDR3 protein is CASGLDRNRERRVTEAFF. The CDR3 DNA follows: TGTGCTAGTGGTTTGGACCGGAACAGGGAAAGGAGGGTCACTGAAGCTTTCTTT.

This clonotype has at least ten counts. The chain recombines TRBV9 with TRBJ1-1; 11 nucleotides line up with TRBD1. In germline, CDR1 is SGDLS, CDR2 YYNGEE. This CDR3 is built from 17 residues. V lost 4 bases to trimming and J lost 4 bases; unmatched junction nucleotides: 12. The CDR3 sequence: CASSPGLRTGGLTEAFF. The CDR3 DNA follows: TGTGCCAGCAGCCCGGGCCTCCGGACAGGGGGCCTCACTGAAGCTTTCTTT.

In this sample, this clonotype turned up many times. This chain connects TRBV7-6 to TRBJ2-5; 8 bases are a match to TRBD2. Germline loops: CDR1 SGHVS, CDR2 FNYEAQ. CDR3 length equals 14 residues. V was clipped by 2 bases and J by 2 bases; unmatched bases: 1. DNA of the CDR3: TGTGCCAGCAGCTTATTAGCGGGGCAAGAGACCCAGTACTTC. Amino acids: CASSLLAGQETQYF.

Regarding this clonotype: At one end, the junction sequence differs from germline, possibly due to a read error. The rearrangement uses TRBV7-7 and TRBJ2-5; 10 nucleotides line up with TRBD1. This CDR3 is built from 16 residues. Germline V gene sequence: CDR1 SSHAT, CDR2 FNYEAQ (reference sequence). Here the CDR3 reads CASSLARGTGVETQYF. In DNA form, the CDR3 reads TGTGCTAGCAGCTTAGCGAGGGGGACAGGGGTCGAGACCCAGTACTTC.

This clonotype was seen a few times. The gene calls are TRBV10-1 and TRBJ2-5, with D perhaps matching TRBD2 (6 bases). V was pared by 5 bases and J by 4 bases, with 23 bases between. Germline V gene sequence: CDR1 WNHNN, CDR2 SYGVQD (reference sequence). CDR3 length equals 17 residues. CDR3 sequence: CASSPPRWREMGETQYF. In DNA form, the CDR3 reads TGCGCCAGCAGTCCCCCCCGCTGGAGGGAAATGGGAGAGACCCAGTACTTC.